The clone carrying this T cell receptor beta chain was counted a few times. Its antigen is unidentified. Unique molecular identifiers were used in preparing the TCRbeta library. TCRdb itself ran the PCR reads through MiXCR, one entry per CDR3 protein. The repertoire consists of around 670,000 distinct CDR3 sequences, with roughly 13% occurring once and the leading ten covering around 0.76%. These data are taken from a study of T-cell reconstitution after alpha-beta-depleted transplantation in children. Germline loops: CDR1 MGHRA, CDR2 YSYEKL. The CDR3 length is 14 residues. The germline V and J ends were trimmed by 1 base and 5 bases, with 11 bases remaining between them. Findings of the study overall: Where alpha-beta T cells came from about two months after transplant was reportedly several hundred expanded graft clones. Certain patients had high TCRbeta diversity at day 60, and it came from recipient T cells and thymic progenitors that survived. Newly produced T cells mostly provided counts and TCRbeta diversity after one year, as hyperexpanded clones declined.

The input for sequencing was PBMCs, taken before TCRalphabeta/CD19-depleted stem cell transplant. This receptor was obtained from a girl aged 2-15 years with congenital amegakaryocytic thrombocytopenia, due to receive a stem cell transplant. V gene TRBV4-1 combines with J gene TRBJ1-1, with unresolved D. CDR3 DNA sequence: TGCGCCAGCAGCCAAGGAGCCGGTTTTACTGAAGCTTTCTTT. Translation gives CASSQGAGFTEAFF.